The TCR beta chain described here comes from a study of tissue T cells after allogeneic stem cell transplantation. Measured with immunoSEQ multiplex PCR; TCRdb has only the in-frame clones, and not every one. The table shows around 3,000 clones, with around two thirds occurring only once. Per the germline V gene, CDR1 is DFQATT and CDR2 is SNEGSKA (reference sequence). The CDR3 runs 10 residues. V lost 1 base to trimming and J lost 7 bases, with 4 bases between them. This research-autopsy study prospectively enrolled adult allogeneic hematopoietic cell transplant recipients with steroid-refractory graft-versus-host disease.

The receptor was derived from a male patient at least 60 years old with steroid-refractory graft-versus-host disease after an allogeneic stem cell transplant. Among the T cells, some may be from the graft donor. The chain uses TRBV20-1 and TRBJ1-2; D is ambiguous. The material sequenced was ascending colon tissue, taken at autopsy. The CDR3 loop reads CSARAGGYTF. DNA for the CDR3: TGCAGTGCTAGAGCTGGTGGCTACACCTTC.